This T cell receptor beta chain comes out of a study of blood T cell repertoires in COVID-19. On the study more broadly: The cDNA or gDNA used as material had been derived from T cells, B-cell-depleted T cells, or PBMCs.

Germline assignment: CDR1 MNHEY and CDR2 SVGEGT. This CDR3 contains 16 residues. Trimming removed 2 bases at V and 3 bases at J, with 13 bases between. Authors' processing steps: Amplification from reference gene primers served as the basis for estimated nucleated cell counts. Assay used: immunoSEQ multiplex PCR; TCRdb lists only in-frame clones, some missing. V, J and clone size are those of that table, while D and trimming were read from the DNA. The sample holds hundreds of thousands of clones, about nine tenths seen once. Sequencing was done on a sample of peripheral blood. This receptor was obtained from a woman in her 30s with COVID-19, enrolled during active disease. V is TRBV6-2 or TRBV6-3 and J is TRBJ2-2; maybe TRBD1 (5 bases). The CDR3 region has the DNA TGTGCCAGCAGTTACGGTGGGGCCGGCGACACCGGGGAGCTGTTTTTT. Translated: CASSYGGAGDTGELFF.